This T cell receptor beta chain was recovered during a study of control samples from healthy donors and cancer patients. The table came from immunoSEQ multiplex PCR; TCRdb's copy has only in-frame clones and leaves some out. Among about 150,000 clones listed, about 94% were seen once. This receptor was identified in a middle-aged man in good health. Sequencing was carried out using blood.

The CDR3 loop is CASRERIVPNSPLHF. The CDR3 DNA follows: TGTGCCAGTAGGGAGCGGATCGTCCCTAATTCACCCCTCCACTTT. The V and J genes are TRBV19 and TRBJ1-6; D ambiguous. The V end lost 6 bases, the J end lost 6 bases, and 15 bases lay between the germline ends. CDR1 LNHDA and CDR2 SQIVND come from the germline V gene (reference sequence). This CDR3 region has 15 residues.